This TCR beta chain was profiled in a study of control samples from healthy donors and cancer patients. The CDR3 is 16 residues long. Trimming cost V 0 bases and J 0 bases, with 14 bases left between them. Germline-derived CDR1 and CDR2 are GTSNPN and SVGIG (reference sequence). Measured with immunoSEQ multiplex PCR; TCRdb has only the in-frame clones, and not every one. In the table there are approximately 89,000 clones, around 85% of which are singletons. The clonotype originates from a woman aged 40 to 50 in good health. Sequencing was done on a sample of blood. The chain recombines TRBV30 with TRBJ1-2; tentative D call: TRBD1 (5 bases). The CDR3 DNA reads TGTGCCTGGAGTGTAGGCGGGACGGTCACTAACTATGGCTACACCTTC. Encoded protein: CAWSVGGTVTNYGYTF.